The source of this TCR beta chain is a study of T cells in Graves' hyperthyroidism and ophthalmopathy. General study findings and limits: In the blood, most expanded thyroid clonotypes above 0.001 appeared as well.

Amplification of TCR beta CDR3 regions was performed using RNA transcripts as template. In the first-round RT-PCR of the TCR CDR3, the HTBI primer set was used. TCRdb ran MiXCR on the multiplex PCR reads and lists one entry per CDR3 protein. The sample has about 400,000 distinct CDR3 sequences, about 15% seen once; the top ten hold about 30%. The germline gives CDR1 WSHSY, CDR2 SAAADI. The CDR3 is 14 amino acids. This clonotype was counted between two and nine times. Its cognate antigen is unknown. A junction boundary mismatches the germline segment, possibly from a read error. This TCR derives from a woman under 40 with Graves' hyperthyroidism. Sequencing was performed on blood. The rearrangement uses TRBV10-2 and TRBJ2-1; no reliable D call. The CDR3 spells CASSVFFSYNEQFF. The CDR3, as DNA: TGCGCCAGCAGTGTTTTCTTCTCCTATAATGAGCAGTTCTTC.